Listed here is a single TCR beta chain. Per the original methods: Counts of nucleated cells, estimated from reference gene primer amplification, were obtained. Profiled with immunoSEQ multiplex PCR; TCRdb holds only in-frame clones, not every one. That table is the source of V, J and clone size, and D and trimming were worked out from the DNA. Among more than 150,000 clones listed, around nine tenths were seen once. This entry is derived from a study of blood T cell repertoires in COVID-19. As for the study in general: From the United States, Italy and Spain came samples of acute and convalescent COVID-19. Sources were T cells, B-cell-depleted T cells, or PBMCs; the material itself was cDNA or gDNA.

CDR3 length: 12 amino acids. V shed 7 bases, J shed 8 bases, and the junction held 5 bases outside the gene matches. Germline CDR1 KGHSH, CDR2 LQKENI. The gene calls are TRBV18 and TRBJ1-1; 9 nucleotides match TRBD1. The sample comprised peripheral blood. The sequence derives from a man between 45 and 60 years old with acute or convalescent COVID-19. CDR3 sequence reads: CASWTGEGEAFF. CDR3 in DNA: TGTGCCAGCTGGACAGGGGAGGGAGAAGCTTTCTTT.